Presented here are 29 T cell receptor beta chains from one specimen sequenced in a study of blood T cell repertoires in COVID-19 (dated by TCRdb to the early 2020s). Preparation of the library involved the immunoSEQ multiplex PCR assay. TCRdb provides this immuneACCESS table in a form limited to in-frame rearrangements. Some clones are lacking; in checked studies, under half of them reflect an unresolved V gene, and why the rest are absent is not known. The sample data list some 250,000 clones, and approximately 80% of these were observed just once. The ten largest clones capture over 7.5% of the sample. Material for sequencing was peripheral blood. Source of these receptors: a woman of 80 years or more with acute or convalescent COVID-19.

This chain uses TRBV28 with TRBJ1-4; 8 bases line up with TRBD1. V lost 5 bases to trimming and J lost 7 bases; unmatched junction nucleotides: 9. This CDR3 is built from 15 residues. Germline V gene sequence: CDR1 MDHEN, CDR2 SYDVKM. CDR3 DNA: TGTGCCAGCAGTACCCTGCAGGGGGCAATTGAAAAACTGTTTTTT. Amino acid sequence: CASSTLQGAIEKLFF.

The rearrangement links TRBV5-1 to TRBJ1-1; possibly TRBD1 for D (5 bases). Trimming took 0 bases from V and 13 from J, leaving 19 bases between them. Per the germline V gene, CDR1 is SGHRS and CDR2 is YFSETQ. The CDR3 spans 14 residues. The CDR3 nucleotides are TGCGCCAGCAGCTTGGGGGGACTTTTTATGAATCTTTTCTTT. This encodes CASSLGGLFMNLFF.

The chain recombines TRBV19 with TRBJ1-2; possible D gene TRBD1, 6 bases. V was shortened by 8 bases and J by 4 bases, with 17 bases between the two germline ends. The CDR3 runs 14 residues. The germline V gene has CDR1 LNHDA and CDR2 SQIVND (reference sequence). This CDR3 is CASEGSRGLYGYTF. CDR3 sequence (DNA): TGTGCCAGTGAGGGGTCCAGGGGCCTCTATGGCTACACCTTC.

The V gene is TRBV5-1, the J gene TRBJ1-2, with D hard to call. Germline CDR1 and CDR2: SGHRS and YFSETQ. The CDR3 consists of 14 residues. V was pared by 0 bases and J by 6 bases, with 12 bases between. The CDR3 DNA reads as TGCGCCAGCAGCTTGGGAACAGCTCCGGATGGCTACACCTTC. Encoded protein: CASSLGTAPDGYTF.

This clone was picked up a small number of times. The V gene is TRBV10-1, the J gene TRBJ1-1; TRBD1 matches 9 bases. The junction had 11 bases not matched to a gene; V was cut back by 6 bases and J by 6 bases. This CDR3 region has 15 residues. CDR1 WNHNN and CDR2 SYGVQD come from the germline V gene (reference sequence). CDR3 nucleotide sequence: TGCGCCAGCAGCCAACTCCGGACAGGGGAGGCTGAAGCTTTCTTT. Protein product: CASSQLRTGEAEAFF.

The chain links TRBV2 to TRBJ1-1, with 9 bases lining up with TRBD1. This CDR3 is built from 14 residues. The germline gives CDR1 SNHLY, CDR2 FYNNEI. The junction had 4 bases not matched to a gene; V was cut back by 5 bases and J by 3 bases. As DNA, the CDR3 is TGTGCCAGCAGTAGGGGACAGGGCGACACTGAAGCTTTCTTT. Its translation: CASSRGQGDTEAFF. The full variable domain, its missing parts supplied by reference TRBV2 and TRBJ1-1, is EPEVTQTPSHQVTQMGQEVILRCVPISNHLYFYWYRQILGQKVEFLVSFYNNEISEKSEIFDDQFSVERPDGSNFTLKIRSTKLEDSAMYFCASSRGQGDTEAFFGQGTRLTVV.

The V gene is TRBV5-5, the J gene TRBJ2-1; D is perhaps TRBD1 (5 bases). Per germline, CDR1 SGHKS and CDR2 YYEKEE (reference sequence). Trimming took 4 bases from V and 0 from J, leaving 11 bases between them. The CDR3 totals 15 residues. In DNA form, the CDR3 reads TGTGCCAGCAGCCTAGGGGCTGGCTCCTACAATGAGCAGTTCTTC. Its protein is CASSLGAGSYNEQFF.

The chain couples TRBV6-5 to TRBJ1-5; no firm D call. This CDR3 comprises 15 residues. Germline V gene sequence: CDR1 MNHEY, CDR2 SVGAGI. V was pared by 4 bases and J by 1 base, with 11 bases between. The CDR3 spells CASSSRGASNQPQHF. In nucleotides, the CDR3 is TGTGCCAGCAGTTCCCGGGGAGCCAGCAATCAGCCCCAGCATTTT.

In DNA, the CDR3 is TGTGCCAGCAGGGAGACAGGGTATCCCTACGAGCAGTACTTC. Its translation: CASRETGYPYEQYF. The V and J genes are TRBV28 and TRBJ2-7, with 7 positions matching TRBD1. The germline gives CDR1 MDHEN, CDR2 SYDVKM. The CDR3 sequence is 14 residues long. J was trimmed by 2 bases and V by 6 bases; bases with no gene match: 7.

The chain joins TRBV28 to TRBJ1-5; TRBD1 might be the D (5 bases). Trimming shortened V by 5 bases and J by 4 bases, and 12 bases separated the two germline ends. The CDR3 is 14 residues long. CDR1 is MDHEN and CDR2 is SYDVKM in the germline V gene. CDR3 bases: TGTGCCAGCAGTCCAGGACATAGGAATCAGCCCCAGCATTTT. Encoded protein: CASSPGHRNQPQHF.

This chain uses TRBV30 with TRBJ2-1; 7 bases are a match to TRBD2. CDR1 and CDR2 (germline): GTSNPN, SVGIG (reference sequence). The CDR3 is made up of 17 amino acids. Unmatched junction bases numbered 13, after V lost 5 bases and J lost 0 bases. CDR3 bases: TGTGCCTGGTGTGGGGGGGGGAGGGGAAGCTCCTACAATGAGCAGTTCTTC. Residues: CAWCGGGRGSSYNEQFF.

The V and J genes are TRBV28 and TRBJ1-1, with D possibly matching TRBD1 (5 bases). V lost 6 bases and J 10 bases, leaving 12 bases between the germline ends. The CDR3 loop spans 11 amino acids. Germline CDR1 MDHEN, CDR2 SYDVKM. The CDR3 DNA reads as TGTGCCAGCAGCTGGCAGGGAATAGCTTTCTTT. This translates into CASSWQGIAFF.

The V call is TRBV2, the J call TRBJ2-2; possibly TRBD1 for D (5 bases). The V gene's germline CDR1 is SNHLY and CDR2 FYNNEI. There are 13 residues in the CDR3. With 6 bases removed from V and 1 base from J, the gap between germline ends came to 6 bases. CDR3 nucleotides: TGTGCCAGCAGAGACAGGAACACCGGGGAGCTGTTTTTT. It is translated as CASRDRNTGELFF.

The chain recombines TRBV5-1 with TRBJ2-7; D might be TRBD1 (6 bases). The CDR3 runs 15 residues. V lost 4 bases, J lost 2 bases, and 16 bases lay in between. Germline CDR1 and CDR2: SGHRS and YFSETQ. DNA for the CDR3: TGCGCCAGCAGCCCCCCCCGGGACACCGCCTACGAGCAGTACTTC. Its translation is CASSPPRDTAYEQYF.

This chain uses TRBV12-3 or TRBV12-4 with TRBJ1-1; 10 nucleotides line up with TRBD1. The CDR3 sequence is 12 residues long. Germline trimming cut 6 bases from V and 11 bases from J; bases unmatched to any gene: 6. The CDR3 reads CASSRQGAGAFF. The CDR3 nucleotides are TGTGCCAGCAGCCGACAGGGGGCGGGGGCTTTCTTT.

The gene calls are TRBV6-6 and TRBJ2-2; possibly TRBD1 for D (6 bases). Trimming took 6 bases from V and 4 from J, leaving 6 bases between them. The CDR3 sequence is 12 residues long. The germline V gene has CDR1 MNHNY and CDR2 SVGAGI (reference sequence). CDR3 nucleotides: TGTGCCAGCAGCAGGGGCACCGGGGAGCTGTTTTTT. The encoded protein is CASSRGTGELFF.

This chain links TRBV6-5 with TRBJ1-3, with 7 bases that match TRBD1. The ends lost 4 bases at V and 4 bases at J; junction bases unmatched: 7. The germline V gene has CDR1 MNHEY and CDR2 SVGAGI. This CDR3 region has 15 residues. The DNA for the CDR3 is TGTGCCAGCAGTTCGAGGGGGCGGAAAGGAAACACCATATATTTT. Translated, it gives CASSSRGRKGNTIYF.

The chain recombines TRBV28 with TRBJ1-1, with a possible D match to TRBD1 (5 bases). The germline gives CDR1 MDHEN, CDR2 SYDVKM. The CDR3 is 12 amino acids. Trimming cost V 2 bases and J 10 bases, with 11 bases left between them. The CDR3 reads CASSLPTGGAFF. In nucleotides, the CDR3 is TGTGCCAGCAGTTTACCTACAGGCGGAGCTTTCTTT.

The V and J genes are TRBV5-4 and TRBJ1-2, with 7 bases lining up with TRBD1. Germline V lookup: CDR1 SGHNT, CDR2 YYREEE (reference sequence). The CDR3 covers 17 residues. Unmatched junction bases numbered 12, after V lost 4 bases and J lost 0 bases. CDR3 sequence: CASSELGTGTANYGYTF. CDR3 bases: TGTGCCAGCAGCGAGCTTGGGACCGGGACAGCTAACTATGGCTACACCTTC. Full variable domain (remainder filled in from reference TRBV5-4 and TRBJ1-2): ETGVTQSPTHLIKTRGQQVTLRCSSQSGHNTVSWYQQALGQGPQFIFQYYREEENGRGNFPPRFSGLQFPNYSSELNVNALELDDSALYLCASSELGTGTANYGYTFGSGTRLTVV.

The chain couples TRBV2 to TRBJ1-2; the match to TRBD1 covers 8 bases. This CDR3 contains 14 residues. Per the germline V gene, CDR1 is SNHLY and CDR2 is FYNNEI. V dropped 5 bases and J dropped 4; count of bases not matched to a gene: 6. CDR3 amino acids: CASSTTGAPYGYTF. The CDR3 DNA reads as TGTGCCAGCAGTACGACAGGGGCCCCCTATGGCTACACCTTC.

The CDR3 reads CASSQDVQREYF. In nucleotides, the CDR3 is TGTGCCAGCAGCCAAGATGTACAGCGGGAGTACTTC. The chain links TRBV3-1 (or the pseudogene TRBV3-2) to TRBJ2-5, with D maybe TRBD2 (6 bases). The ends were cut back, 0 bases at V and 12 bases at J, with 11 bases in the middle. The CDR3 is 12 residues long. Germline CDR1 LGHDT, CDR2 YNNKEL (reference sequence).

This clone was seen more than once but under ten times. The chain recombines TRBV7-2 with TRBJ2-7; the D gene is possibly TRBD1 (6 bases). The CDR3 is 17 residues long. Germline V gene lookup returns CDR1 SGHTA and CDR2 FQGNSA. V was clipped by 2 bases and J by 3 bases, with 20 bases between them. CDR3 coding DNA: TGTGCCAGCAGCTTATACCCCAAGACAGGAGCTTACTACGAGCAGTACTTC. Translation: CASSLYPKTGAYYEQYF.

V gene TRBV7-2 combines with J gene TRBJ2-7; 12 bases match TRBD2. J lost 2 bases, V lost 5 bases, and 7 bases had no gene match. CDR1 SGHTA and CDR2 FQGNSA come from the germline V gene. The CDR3 covers 16 residues. CDR3 sequence reads: CASSRTSSGGAYEQYF. Here the CDR3 DNA reads TGTGCCAGCAGCCGTACCTCTAGCGGGGGGGCCTACGAGCAGTACTTC.

In nucleotides, the CDR3 is TGTGCCACCAGCAGAGATTGGGGACAGGGGCTTGATCAGCCCCAGCATTTT. Amino acids: CATSRDWGQGLDQPQHF. The chain employs TRBV15 and TRBJ1-5; the match to TRBD1 covers 10 bases. Germline-derived CDR1 and CDR2 are LNHNV and YYDKDF (reference sequence). The CDR3 contains 17 residues. V lost 0 bases to trimming and J lost 5 bases; unmatched junction nucleotides: 7.

The chain couples TRBV2 to TRBJ1-5; weak D call: TRBD1 (6 bases). Germline CDR1 SNHLY, CDR2 FYNNEI. Between the trimmed V and J ends, which lost 5 bases and 0 bases, there was a span of 11 bases. The CDR3 sequence is 15 residues long. This CDR3 is CASSFTQGSNQPQHF. The CDR3 nucleotides read TGTGCCAGCAGTTTTACACAGGGTAGCAATCAGCCCCAGCATTTT. Based on the CDR3 plus reference TRBV2 and TRBJ1-5, the full variable domain is EPEVTQTPSHQVTQMGQEVILRCVPISNHLYFYWYRQILGQKVEFLVSFYNNEISEKSEIFDDQFSVERPDGSNFTLKIRSTKLEDSAMYFCASSFTQGSNQPQHFGDGTRLSIL.

The chain links TRBV11-2 to TRBJ1-1, with TRBD1 identical over 10 bases. The CDR3 loop spans 15 amino acids. The J segment lost 10 bases and the V segment lost 5 bases, leaving 13 bases of the junction unmatched. Germline CDR1 SGHAT, CDR2 FQNNGV. The CDR3 region is CASSPRTGGDLVAFF. CDR3 sequence (DNA): TGTGCCAGCAGCCCGAGGACAGGGGGGGATTTAGTAGCTTTCTTT.

The chain is built from TRBV5-1 and TRBJ1-1; D is undetermined. The V gene lost 1 base and the J gene lost 1 base, with 17 bases spanning the gap. Germline V gene data show CDR1 as SGHRS and CDR2 as YFSETQ. This CDR3 is built from 17 residues. CDR3 sequence: CASSLSPRGGTNTEAFF. The CDR3 DNA follows: TGCGCCAGCAGCTTGTCCCCACGGGGTGGAACGAACACTGAAGCTTTCTTT.

This chain uses TRBV27 with TRBJ2-1; 8 bases line up with TRBD1. Germline V lookup: CDR1 MNHEY, CDR2 SMNVEV (reference sequence). Unmatched junction bases numbered 14, after V lost 5 bases and J lost 8 bases. The CDR3 has 16 residues. CDR3 sequence (DNA): TGTGCCAGCAGTCCCCGACAGGGGCGGTATGTTGATGAGCAGTTCTTC. As protein: CASSPRQGRYVDEQFF.

The J gene is TRBJ2-5, the V gene TRBV9; 11 nucleotides line up with TRBD2. With 3 bases clipped from V and 7 bases from J, the junction kept 11 bases outside the gene matches. This CDR3 spans 16 amino acids. The germline V gene encodes CDR1 SGDLS and CDR2 YYNGEE. The DNA of the CDR3 is TGTGCCAGCAGCGACTCTAGCGGGGGGCTCTTTGGGACCCAGTACTTC. Translation gives CASSDSSGGLFGTQYF.